Below, 10 T cell receptor beta chains from the same sample are listed, as sequenced in a study of blood T cell repertoires in COVID-19. Produced via immunoSEQ multiplex PCR; TCRdb's table is partial and in-frame only. The sample holds fewer than 500,000 clones, around nine tenths seen once. The source material was peripheral blood. These TCRs come from a woman under 40 with acute or convalescent COVID-19.

The chain recombines TRBV24-1 with TRBJ1-2; D is unresolved. With 5 bases removed from V and 8 bases from J, the gap between germline ends came to 17 bases. In germline, CDR1 is KGHDR, CDR2 SFDVKD. This CDR3 is built from 14 residues. CDR3 nucleotides: TGTGCCACCAGTGGTACAGCGGATCAGTGGGGCTACACCTTC. This sequence encodes CATSGTADQWGYTF.

The chain employs TRBV2 and TRBJ2-3, with 8 bases matching TRBD2. Germline V CDR1 and CDR2: SNHLY, FYNNEI. The V gene end was trimmed by 1 base and the J gene end by 2 bases; junction bases not matched to a gene: 5. The CDR3 is 16 residues long. Here the CDR3 DNA reads TGTGCCAGCAGTGAAGATAGCGGGGCCCTCACAGATACGCAGTATTTT. Translating it yields CASSEDSGALTDTQYF.

The CDR3 is CASSLRPSGGPDVNEQFF. In DNA, the CDR3 is TGCGCCAGCAGCTTGAGGCCTAGCGGGGGGCCCGATGTGAATGAGCAGTTCTTC. The chain joins TRBV5-1 to TRBJ2-1; 11 bases match TRBD2. From germline, CDR1 is SGHRS and CDR2 YFSETQ. The CDR3 spans 18 residues. V was clipped by 1 base and J by 7 bases; unmatched bases: 13.

The chain links TRBV15 to TRBJ2-4, with D possibly TRBD1 on 5 matching bases. This CDR3 has 12 amino acids. Germline CDR1 reads LNHNV; CDR2 reads YYDKDF (reference sequence). V lost 0 bases, J lost 9 bases, and 6 bases lay in between. The CDR3 DNA is TGTGCCACCAGCAGAGATCAGGGCATTCAGTACTTC. Protein: CATSRDQGIQYF.

The chain couples TRBV23-1 to TRBJ2-7, with TRBD1 matching over 9 bases. TRBV23-1 is identified as an open reading frame with a role that is uncertain. The length of the CDR3 is 12 residues. V was pared by 9 bases and J by 5 bases, with 5 bases of the junction left unmatched. This CDR3 is CARDRGSDEQYF. DNA for the CDR3: TGCGCCAGGGACAGGGGATCGGACGAGCAGTACTTC.

The chain couples TRBV4-1 to TRBJ2-5; 9 nucleotides line up with TRBD2. The trim removed 0 bases at V and 4 bases at J, leaving 6 bases unmatched. The CDR3 is 16 amino acids. Germline V gives CDR1 MGHRA, CDR2 YSYEKL. The CDR3 bases are TGCGCCAGCAGCCAAGATCGTGGTAGCGGGGGAGAGACCCAGTACTTC. This gives the protein CASSQDRGSGGETQYF.

The rearrangement uses TRBV2 and TRBJ2-5; TRBD2 agrees at 14 bases. From germline, CDR1 is SNHLY and CDR2 FYNNEI. V trimming: 8 bases; J trimming: 3 bases; junction bases outside the gene matches: 2. The CDR3 is made up of 14 amino acids. CDR3 residues: CASAGLAGEETQYF. CDR3 coding DNA: TGTGCCAGCGCGGGACTAGCGGGGGAAGAGACCCAGTACTTC.

This sequence joins TRBV20-1 and TRBJ2-7; tentative D call: TRBD2 (5 bases). CDR1 and CDR2 (germline): DFQATT, SNEGSKA (reference sequence). Trimming pared 6 bases from V and 5 bases from J, leaving 11 bases between. The CDR3 covers 11 residues. The CDR3 reads CSAFPGNEQYF. CDR3 DNA: TGCAGTGCCTTTCCGGGAAACGAGCAGTACTTC.

The chain carries TRBV24-1 and TRBJ1-5; TRBD1 matches 9 bases. CDR3 length: 14 amino acids. CDR1 is KGHDR, CDR2 SFDVKD, per germline. The V and J ends lost 3 bases and 5 bases, in that order; junction bases with no gene match: 1. CDR3 sequence (DNA): TGTGCCACCAGTGATCGACAGGGGGATCAGCCCCAGCATTTT. Amino acids: CATSDRQGDQPQHF.

In its sample, this clone was seen once. The chain couples TRBV27 to TRBJ1-6; D possibly corresponds to TRBD1 (6 bases). Germline V gene lookup returns CDR1 MNHEY and CDR2 SMNVEV (reference sequence). The CDR3 sequence is 19 residues long. V gave up 0 bases and J gave up 0 bases, with 15 bases separating them. The CDR3 spells CASSLSKTGTSSYNSPLHF. The CDR3 nucleotides are TGTGCCAGCAGTTTATCGAAGACAGGAACGAGCTCCTATAATTCACCCCTCCACTTT.